A selection of T cell receptor beta chains follows, all from one sample in a study of blood T cells in healthy people across ages. TCRdb analysed the 5' RACE reads with MiXCR anew, one entry per CDR3 protein. In the table there are around 710,000 distinct CDR3 sequences, roughly 43% of which are singletons. Source material: blood. These receptors came from a woman between 55 and 75 years old in good health. Each CDR3 is given without its conserved first and last residue.

J gene	V gene	CDR3 protein
TRBJ2-1	TRBV12-3/TRBV12-4	ASSPASGKYEQF
TRBJ1-1	TRBV12-3/TRBV12-4	ASSSQGALMAF
TRBJ2-2	TRBV5-5	ASSLAGSRSGELF
TRBJ2-1	TRBV29-1	GVETGTSSYNEQF
TRBJ2-3	TRBV6-1	ASIGQARTSDTQY
TRBJ2-3	TRBV7-9	ASSLSTGTDTQY
TRBJ1-1	TRBV10-3	ATQGAENTEAF
-	TRBV10-3	ATSERLAGEETQY
TRBJ2-7	TRBV4-3	ASSQDRGKQY
TRBJ1-1	TRBV6-2/TRBV6-3	ASSRRDREAF
TRBJ1-1	TRBV20-1	SARQGHTEAF
TRBJ2-3	TRBV12-3/TRBV12-4	ASSAHRVGGSADTQY
TRBJ2-6	TRBV7-2	ASSPSWVRSGANVLT
TRBJ2-5	TRBV7-8	ASSFQVGGFETQY
TRBJ2-5	TRBV20-1	SAQNMVEIQETQY
-	TRBV20-1	SAVDPKSSYNEQY
TRBJ1-5	TRBV6-2/TRBV6-3	ASKGRTSEPQH
TRBJ1-4	TRBV6-2/TRBV6-3	ASSYSIMDAHEKLF
TRBJ1-2	TRBV29-1	SPEAGYT
TRBJ2-7	TRBV12-5	ASGLERGLYEQY
TRBJ2-2	TRBV5-1	ASSLVGDTTGELF
TRBJ2-1	TRBV7-9	ASSLGTSGGQKNNEQF
TRBJ2-5	TRBV2	ASSLTPNRGETQY
TRBJ2-2	TRBV7-3	ASSPHSGGVYTGELF
TRBJ2-5	TRBV19	ASSPRASGLETQY
TRBJ2-3	TRBV2	ASKGLAGADTQY
TRBJ1-1	TRBV20-1	SPLRGWGTEAF
TRBJ2-5	TRBV7-2	ASSFSKQETQY
-	TRBV16	ASNGGQQDEQY
TRBJ2-3	TRBV30	ARRRTASSTDTQY
TRBJ2-2	TRBV3-1	ASSQGSHTGELF
TRBJ1-6	TRBV4-1	ASSLESRTSPLH
TRBJ2-1	TRBV11-1	ASRFSGEQF
TRBJ2-1	TRBV10-1	ASSESVPYNEQF
TRBJ1-3	TRBV28	ASSFSGRGSGNTIY
TRBJ1-2	TRBV20-1	GARKSGAGYT
TRBJ1-1	TRBV7-2	ASSLVGGANTEAF
TRBJ2-3	TRBV28	ASRGSEDTQY
TRBJ2-3	TRBV11-2	ASSTGTEVSTDTQY
TRBJ1-2	TRBV29-1	SVEGRYGEGYT
TRBJ1-2	TRBV7-9	ASSLTGQGINYGYT
TRBJ2-7	TRBV3-1	ASSQGPGSSHEQY
TRBJ2-7	TRBV12-3/TRBV12-4	ASSLGAGPTYEQY
TRBJ2-4	TRBV14	ASSQGFKQY
TRBJ2-3	TRBV5-1	ASSVFRGRTLSRTDTQY
TRBJ2-1	TRBV11-1	ASSLRRVGSYNEQF
TRBJ2-1	TRBV9	ASSVGSGNYNGQF
TRBJ2-3	TRBV10-3	AIRALAGGTDTQY
TRBJ2-5	TRBV7-3	ASSSQWQETQY
TRBJ1-2	TRBV3-1	ASSQDSGGRISGYT
TRBJ2-1	TRBV6-2/TRBV6-3	ASSSTGGYNEQF
TRBJ1-2	TRBV10-2	ASNYLWSRYGYT
TRBJ2-3	TRBV7-8	ASGSYGTDTQY
TRBJ2-7	TRBV9	ASSAGLGQGREQY
TRBJ1-6	TRBV7-2	ASSSRRGPLH